Sequencing of this T cell receptor beta chain was carried out in a study of blood T cell repertoires in COVID-19 (dated by TCRdb to about 2020). Background on the whole study: Samples from collaborators originated in the United States, Italy and Spain and spanned both the acute and convalescent phases of COVID-19. The repertoires were released in a freely available public database meant as a resource for research on the immune response to SARS-CoV-2. Where available, HLA class I and class II types were obtained from metadata supplied by the sample provider rather than from assay-based typing. The material from the prospective study consisted of cDNA or gDNA derived from T cells, B-cell-depleted T cells, or PBMCs. Subjects who had been exposed to COVID-19, were actively infected with it, or had recovered from it provided the deeply sampled blood TCRbeta repertoires that made up the dataset. Sample metadata almost always included a de-identified subject ID, COVID-19 status, age in years and sex. The samples were drawn from two sources: the first 160 participants of the ongoing ImmuneRACE study, and 1,000 to 1,500 subjects contributed by 6 global collaborators.

TCRbeta CDR3 regions were amplified from genomic DNA using the immunoSEQ Assay, a bias-controlled multiplex PCR. As for the original processing: Nucleated cell counts per sample were estimated from amplification of reference gene primers within the assay. To quantify the absolute abundance of each unique TCRbeta CDR3 rearrangement, sequence reads were collapsed and filtered. Productive Simpson clonality was computed per sample as the square root of Simpson's diversity index over productive rearrangements. Held by TCRdb, this immuneACCESS table contains in-frame sequences only and omits some clones. Under half of the omission traces to an unresolved V gene where checked; the cause of the rest is unknown. D and trimming come from the DNA, and the V and J calls and clone size come from that table. In all, the sample holds about 280,000 clones, and around 88% of those were seen once. The top ten clones comprise about 2.2% of the sample.

A remark on this clone: Its antigen specificity is not known. No base quality information exists; no much larger clone differs at one position.

Samples from volunteer blood donors who had recovered from COVID-19 were contributed by a second Seattle source. Collaborating institutions collected whole blood in K2EDTA tubes following their own protocols. For TCRbeta analysis, collaborator samples were shipped as frozen whole blood, as isolated PBMCs, or as DNA extracted from either sample type. The germline V gene (reference sequence) gives CDR1 as SGHAT and CDR2 as FQDESV. Including the terminal cysteine and phenylalanine, the CDR3 comprises 15 residues. Only the CDR3 part of the read is kept: 45 bases, read in frame from the first base. V and J are truncated by 1 base and 4 bases respectively, leaving an intervening sequence of 11 bases. Overall study results and their limits: Clinical and demographic metadata were provided uncurated, with the amount varying by source and participant.

This TCR was sampled from a woman between 25 and 40 years old who had recovered from COVID-19. Sample: peripheral blood. The chain is encoded by TRBV11-1 joined to TRBJ2-1; TRBD2 could be the D gene, as 5 bases match. CDR3 loop: CASSLGLALYNEQFF. The base sequence is TGTGCCAGCAGCTTAGGGCTAGCTTTGTACAATGAGCAGTTCTTC.